The next 2 T cell receptor beta chains were all read from a single sample in a study of radiation and T cells in renal cell carcinoma. Method: immunoSEQ multiplex PCR; TCRdb's copy keeps in-frame clones and lacks some. The sample contains 25,000 to 30,000 clones, roughly 80% of which appear only once. Time point of the sample: blood 2 weeks post-SBRT. Treatment reported: 15 Gy SBRT to primary tumor, nephrectomy 4 weeks later. Specimen: blood, collected from a patient whose treatment included radiotherapy and nephrectomy. These receptors came from a man between 60 and 70 years old with renal cell carcinoma.

CDR3 DNA sequence: TGTGCCAGCAGTTACGAGAGAACAGGGGGAGGCTATGGCTACACCTTC. This translates into CASSYERTGGGYGYTF. The chain uses TRBV6-5 and TRBJ1-2, with 8 bases lining up with TRBD1. V trimming: 2 bases; J trimming: 4 bases; junction bases outside the gene matches: 9. CDR3 length: 16 amino acids. Germline loops: CDR1 MNHEY, CDR2 SVGAGI.

The chain combines TRBV5-6 with TRBJ1-3; D is uncertain. Germline CDR1 and CDR2: SGHDT and YYEEEE. There are 17 residues in the CDR3. V shed 3 bases and J shed 0 bases, with 16 bases lying between them. CDR3 nucleotide sequence: TGTGCCAGCAGCTCGGGCTTTGGTGGTCTCTCTGGAAACACCATATATTTT. Translated, it gives CASSSGFGGLSGNTIYF.